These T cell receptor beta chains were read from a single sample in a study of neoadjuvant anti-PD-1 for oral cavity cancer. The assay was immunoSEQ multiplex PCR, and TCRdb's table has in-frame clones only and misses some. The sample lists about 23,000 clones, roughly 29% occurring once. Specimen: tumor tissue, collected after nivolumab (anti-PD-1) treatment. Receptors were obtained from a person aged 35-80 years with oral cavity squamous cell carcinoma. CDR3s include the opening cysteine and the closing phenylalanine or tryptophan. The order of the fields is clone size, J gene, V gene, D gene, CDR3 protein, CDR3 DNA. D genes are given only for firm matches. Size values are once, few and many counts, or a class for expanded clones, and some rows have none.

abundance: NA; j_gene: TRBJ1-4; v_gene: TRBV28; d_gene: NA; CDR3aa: CASSPRGVAEKLFF; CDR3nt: TGTGCCAGCAGTCCAAGGGGGGTTGCTGAAAAACTGTTTTTT
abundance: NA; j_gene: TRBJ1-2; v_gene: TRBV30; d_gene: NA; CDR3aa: CALLLRDRSNSNYGYTF; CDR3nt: TGTGCCTTACTCTTAAGGGACCGATCTAATTCTAACTATGGCTACACCTTC
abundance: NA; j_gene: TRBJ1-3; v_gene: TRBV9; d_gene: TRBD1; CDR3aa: CASSGNRGSGNTIYF; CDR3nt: TGTGCCAGCAGCGGAAACAGGGGTTCTGGAAACACCATATATTTT
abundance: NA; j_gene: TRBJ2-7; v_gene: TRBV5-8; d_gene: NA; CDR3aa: CASSLNRHEQYF; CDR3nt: TGTGCCAGCAGCTTGAATCGACACGAGCAGTACTTC
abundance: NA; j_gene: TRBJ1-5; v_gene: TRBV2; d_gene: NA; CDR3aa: CASSLDWNSNQPQHF; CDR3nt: TGTGCCAGCAGTCTTGACTGGAATAGCAATCAGCCCCAGCATTTT
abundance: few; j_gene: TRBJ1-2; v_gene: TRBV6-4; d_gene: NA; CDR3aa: CASSSMRDGYTF; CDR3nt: TGTGCCAGCAGTAGCATGAGGGACGGCTACACCTTC
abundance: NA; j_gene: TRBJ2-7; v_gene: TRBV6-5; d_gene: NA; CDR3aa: CASSYSMAGGSYEQYF; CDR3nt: TGTGCCAGCAGTTACTCGATGGCAGGGGGGTCCTACGAGCAGTACTTC
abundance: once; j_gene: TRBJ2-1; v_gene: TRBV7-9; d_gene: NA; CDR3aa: CASSLKGGSYNEQFF; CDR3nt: TGTGCCAGCAGCTTAAAGGGGGGGAGCTACAATGAGCAGTTCTTC
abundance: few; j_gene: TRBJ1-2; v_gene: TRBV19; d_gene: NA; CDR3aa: CASSHQRGGYTF; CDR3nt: TGTGCCAGTAGTCACCAGAGGGGAGGCTACACCTTC
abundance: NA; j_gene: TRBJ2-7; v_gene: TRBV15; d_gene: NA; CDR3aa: CATSRGTQGTYEQYF; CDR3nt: TGTGCCACCAGCAGAGGTACGCAGGGGACTTACGAGCAGTACTTC
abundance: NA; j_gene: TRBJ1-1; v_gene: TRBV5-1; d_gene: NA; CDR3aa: CASSLGAGGAFEAFF; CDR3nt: TGCGCCAGCAGCCTCGGGGCAGGCGGCGCCTTTGAAGCTTTCTTT
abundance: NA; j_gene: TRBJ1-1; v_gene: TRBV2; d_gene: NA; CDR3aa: CASRLGGPNTEAFF; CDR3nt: TGTGCCAGCAGACTTGGGGGGCCGAACACTGAAGCTTTCTTT
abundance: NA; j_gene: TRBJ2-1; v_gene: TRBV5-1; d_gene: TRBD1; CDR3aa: CASSRGQNSYNEQFF; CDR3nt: TGCGCCAGCAGCAGGGGACAGAACTCTTACAATGAGCAGTTCTTC
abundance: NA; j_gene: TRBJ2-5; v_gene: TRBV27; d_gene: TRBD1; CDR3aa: CASSLVGTGGRETQYF; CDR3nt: TGTGCCAGCAGTTTAGTGGGGACAGGGGGCAGGGAGACCCAGTACTTC
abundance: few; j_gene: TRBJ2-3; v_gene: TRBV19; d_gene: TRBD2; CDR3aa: CASTGGMSDTQYF; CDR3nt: TGTGCCAGTACGGGGGGGATGTCAGATACGCAGTATTTT
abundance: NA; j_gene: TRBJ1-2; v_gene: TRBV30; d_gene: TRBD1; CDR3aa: CAWSDLPGTGTGGYTF; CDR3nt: TGTGCCTGGAGTGACCTCCCCGGGACAGGGACTGGCGGCTACACCTTC
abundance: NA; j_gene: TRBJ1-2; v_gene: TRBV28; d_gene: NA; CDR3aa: CASSEGIRNGYTF; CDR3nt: TGTGCCAGCAGTGAGGGTATAAGGAATGGCTACACCTTC
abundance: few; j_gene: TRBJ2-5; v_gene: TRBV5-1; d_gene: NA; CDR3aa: CASSLSEGPQETQYF; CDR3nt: TGCGCCAGCAGCTTGTCCGAGGGCCCTCAAGAGACCCAGTACTTC
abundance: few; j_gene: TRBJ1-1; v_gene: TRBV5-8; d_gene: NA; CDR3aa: CASSFRGLTYEEAFF; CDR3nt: TGTGCCAGCAGCTTTCGGGGCTTAACCTATGAGGAAGCTTTCTTT
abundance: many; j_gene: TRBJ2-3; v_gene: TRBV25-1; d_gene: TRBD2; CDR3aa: CASSDSGGITDTQYF; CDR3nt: TGTGCCAGCAGTGACAGCGGGGGCATCACAGATACGCAGTATTTT
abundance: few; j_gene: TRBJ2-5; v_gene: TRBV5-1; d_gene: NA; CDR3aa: CASSLSAGEETQYF; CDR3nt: TGCGCCAGCAGCTTGAGTGCAGGGGAAGAGACCCAGTACTTC
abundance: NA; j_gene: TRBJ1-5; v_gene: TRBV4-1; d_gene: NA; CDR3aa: CASNAGHSNQPQHF; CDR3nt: TGCGCCAGCAACGCGGGTCATAGCAATCAGCCCCAGCATTTT
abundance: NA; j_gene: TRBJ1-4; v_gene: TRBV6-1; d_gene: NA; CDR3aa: CASSSRHPYNEKLFF; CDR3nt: TGTGCCAGCAGTTCACGGCATCCATACAATGAAAAACTGTTTTTT
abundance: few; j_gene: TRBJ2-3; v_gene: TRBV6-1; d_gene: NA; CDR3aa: CASSNSQPDTQYF; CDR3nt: TGTGCCAGCAGTAACTCCCAGCCAGATACGCAGTATTTT
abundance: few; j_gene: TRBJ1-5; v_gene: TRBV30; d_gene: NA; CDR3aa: CAWSVAGAQPQHF; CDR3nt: TGTGCCTGGAGTGTCGCAGGGGCACAGCCCCAGCATTTT
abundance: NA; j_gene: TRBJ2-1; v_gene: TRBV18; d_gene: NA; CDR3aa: CASSTAISSYNEQFF; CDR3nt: TGTGCCAGCTCGACAGCAATCAGCTCCTACAATGAGCAGTTCTTC
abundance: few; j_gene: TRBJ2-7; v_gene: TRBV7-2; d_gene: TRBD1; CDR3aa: CASSSGTGINEQYF; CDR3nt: TGTGCCAGCAGCTCCGGGACAGGGATAAACGAGCAGTACTTC
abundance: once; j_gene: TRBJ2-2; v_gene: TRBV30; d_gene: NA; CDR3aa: CAWSVVPAGELFF; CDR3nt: TGTGCCTGGAGTGTGGTGCCTGCCGGGGAGCTGTTTTTT
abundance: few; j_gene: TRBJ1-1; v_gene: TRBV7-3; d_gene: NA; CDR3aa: CASSLKAGRDTEAFF; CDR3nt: TGTGCCAGCAGCTTAAAGGCGGGCAGGGACACTGAAGCTTTCTTT
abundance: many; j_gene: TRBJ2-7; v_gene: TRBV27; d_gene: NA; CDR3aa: CASSLVPGTYEQYF; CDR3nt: TGTGCCAGCAGTTTAGTCCCGGGTACCTACGAGCAGTACTTC
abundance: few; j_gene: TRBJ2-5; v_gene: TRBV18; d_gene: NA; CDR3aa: CASSPWKETQYF; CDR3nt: TGTGCCAGCTCACCATGGAAAGAGACCCAGTACTTC
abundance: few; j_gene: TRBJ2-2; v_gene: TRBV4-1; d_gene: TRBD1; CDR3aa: CASTGQGGYTGELFF; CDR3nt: TGCGCCAGCACGGGACAGGGGGGATACACCGGGGAGCTGTTTTTT
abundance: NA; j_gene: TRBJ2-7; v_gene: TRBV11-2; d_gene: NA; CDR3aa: CASSLSPQSSYEQYF; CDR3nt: TGTGCCAGCAGCTTGAGCCCCCAAAGCTCCTACGAGCAGTACTTC
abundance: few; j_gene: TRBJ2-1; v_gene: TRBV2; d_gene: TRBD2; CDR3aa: CASSEAPSGRGRNEQFF; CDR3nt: TGTGCCAGCAGTGAAGCCCCTAGCGGGAGGGGTAGGAATGAGCAGTTCTTC
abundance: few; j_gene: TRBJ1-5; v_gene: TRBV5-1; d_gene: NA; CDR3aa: CASSPDSPNQPQHF; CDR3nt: TGCGCCAGCAGCCCTGACAGCCCCAATCAGCCCCAGCATTTT
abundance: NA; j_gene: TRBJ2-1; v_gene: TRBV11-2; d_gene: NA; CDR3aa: CASSIGVALGLNEQFF; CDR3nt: TGTGCCAGCAGCATCGGAGTAGCGCTGGGTCTCAATGAGCAGTTCTTC
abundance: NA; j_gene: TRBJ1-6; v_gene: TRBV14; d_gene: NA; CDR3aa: CASSPYDRSSYNSPLHF; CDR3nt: TGTGCCAGCAGCCCATATGACAGGAGCTCCTATAATTCACCCCTCCACTTT
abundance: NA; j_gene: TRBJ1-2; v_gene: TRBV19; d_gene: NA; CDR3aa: CASSIGGANGYTF; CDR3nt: TGTGCCAGTAGTATTGGAGGGGCGAATGGCTACACCTTC
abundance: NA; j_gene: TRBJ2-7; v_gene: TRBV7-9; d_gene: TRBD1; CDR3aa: CASRQNLGQGYSYEQYF; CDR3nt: TGTGCCAGCAGACAAAACCTGGGACAGGGGTACTCCTACGAGCAGTACTTC
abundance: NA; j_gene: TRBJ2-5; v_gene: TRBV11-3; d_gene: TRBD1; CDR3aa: CASSSITRHRDRGRETQYF; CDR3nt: TGTGCCAGCAGCTCTATTACCCGACACCGGGACAGGGGGAGAGAGACCCAGTACTTC